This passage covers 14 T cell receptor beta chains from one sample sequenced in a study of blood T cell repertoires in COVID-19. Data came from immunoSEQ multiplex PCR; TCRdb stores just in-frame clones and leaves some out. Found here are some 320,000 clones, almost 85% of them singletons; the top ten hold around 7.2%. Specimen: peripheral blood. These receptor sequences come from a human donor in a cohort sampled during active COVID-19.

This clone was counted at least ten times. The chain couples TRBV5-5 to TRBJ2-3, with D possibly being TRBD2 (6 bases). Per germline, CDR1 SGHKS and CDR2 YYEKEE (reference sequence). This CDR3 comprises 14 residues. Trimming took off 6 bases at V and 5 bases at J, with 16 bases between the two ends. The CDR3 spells CASTIGRGGDTQYF. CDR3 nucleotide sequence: TGTGCCAGCACCATCGGGCGGGGTGGAGATACGCAGTATTTT.

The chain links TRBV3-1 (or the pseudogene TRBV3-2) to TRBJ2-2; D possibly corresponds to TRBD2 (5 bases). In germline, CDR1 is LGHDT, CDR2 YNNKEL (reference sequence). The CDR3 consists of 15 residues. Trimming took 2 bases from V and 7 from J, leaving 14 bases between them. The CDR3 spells CASSQSEGWNGELFF. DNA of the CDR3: TGTGCCAGCAGCCAAAGTGAGGGTTGGAACGGGGAGCTGTTTTTT.

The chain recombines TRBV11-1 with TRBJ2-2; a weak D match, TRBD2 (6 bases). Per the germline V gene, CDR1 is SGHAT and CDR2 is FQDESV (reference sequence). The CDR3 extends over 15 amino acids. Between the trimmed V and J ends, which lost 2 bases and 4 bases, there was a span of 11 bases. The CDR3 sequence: CASSLLEGGTGELFF. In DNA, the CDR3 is TGTGCCAGCAGCTTACTAGAGGGAGGCACCGGGGAGCTGTTTTTT.

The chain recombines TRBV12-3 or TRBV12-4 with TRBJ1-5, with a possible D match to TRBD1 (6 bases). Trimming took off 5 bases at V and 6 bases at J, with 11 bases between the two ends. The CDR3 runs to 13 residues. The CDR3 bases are TGTGCCAGCAGTCCAGGGGTGGGTCAGCCCCAGCATTTT. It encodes CASSPGVGQPQHF.

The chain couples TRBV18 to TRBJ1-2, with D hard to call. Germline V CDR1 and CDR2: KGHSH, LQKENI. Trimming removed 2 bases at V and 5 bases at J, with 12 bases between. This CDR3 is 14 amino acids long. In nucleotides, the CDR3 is TGTGCCAGCTCACCAGCGGAGGACGGTTATGGCTACACCTTC. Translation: CASSPAEDGYGYTF.

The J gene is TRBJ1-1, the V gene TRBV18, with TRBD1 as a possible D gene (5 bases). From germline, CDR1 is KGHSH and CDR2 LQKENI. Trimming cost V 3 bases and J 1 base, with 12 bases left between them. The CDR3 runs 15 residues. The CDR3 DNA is TGTGCCAGCTCACCTGTGAGGACATCGAACACTGAAGCTTTCTTT. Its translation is CASSPVRTSNTEAFF.

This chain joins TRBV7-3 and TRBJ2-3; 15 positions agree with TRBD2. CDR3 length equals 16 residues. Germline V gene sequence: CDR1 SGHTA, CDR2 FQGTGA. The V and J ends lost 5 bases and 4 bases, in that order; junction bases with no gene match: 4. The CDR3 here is CASSTGLAGGADTQYF. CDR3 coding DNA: TGTGCCAGCAGCACGGGACTAGCGGGGGGAGCAGATACGCAGTATTTT.

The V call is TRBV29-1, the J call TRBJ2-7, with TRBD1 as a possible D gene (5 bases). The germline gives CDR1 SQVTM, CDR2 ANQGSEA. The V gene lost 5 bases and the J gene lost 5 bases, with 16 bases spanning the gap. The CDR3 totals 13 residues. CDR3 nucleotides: TGCAGCGTTTTATCTGGGGCCGGAGACGAGCAGTACTTC. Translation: CSVLSGAGDEQYF.

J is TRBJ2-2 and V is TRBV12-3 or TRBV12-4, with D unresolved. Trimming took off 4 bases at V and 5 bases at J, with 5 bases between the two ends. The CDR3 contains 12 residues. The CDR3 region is CASSSGTGELFF. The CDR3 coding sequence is TGTGCCAGCAGTTCAGGAACCGGGGAGCTGTTTTTT.

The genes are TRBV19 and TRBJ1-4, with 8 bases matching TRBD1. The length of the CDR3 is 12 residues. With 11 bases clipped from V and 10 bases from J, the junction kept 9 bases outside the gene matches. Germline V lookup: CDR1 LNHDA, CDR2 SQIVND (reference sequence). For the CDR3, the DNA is TGTGCCGCTGGGGACAGGAGCCGAAAACTGTTTTTT. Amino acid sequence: CAAGDRSRKLFF.

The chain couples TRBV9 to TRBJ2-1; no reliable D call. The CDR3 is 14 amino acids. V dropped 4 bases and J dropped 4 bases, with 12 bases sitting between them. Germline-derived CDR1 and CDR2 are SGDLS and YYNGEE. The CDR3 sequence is CASSPTHRYNEQFF. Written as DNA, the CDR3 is TGTGCCAGCAGCCCGACTCATCGATACAATGAGCAGTTCTTC.

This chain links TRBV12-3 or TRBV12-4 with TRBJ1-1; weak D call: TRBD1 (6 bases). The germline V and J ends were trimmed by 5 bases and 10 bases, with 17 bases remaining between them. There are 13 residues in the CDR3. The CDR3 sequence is CASSLRETGIAFF. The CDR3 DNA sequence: TGTGCCAGCAGTCTACGAGAGACAGGTATAGCTTTCTTT.

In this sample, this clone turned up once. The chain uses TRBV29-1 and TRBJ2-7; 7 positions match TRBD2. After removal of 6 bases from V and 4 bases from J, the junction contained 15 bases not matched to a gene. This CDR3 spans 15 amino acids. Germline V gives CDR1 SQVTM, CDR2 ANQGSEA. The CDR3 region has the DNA TGCAGCGTACAAGGGGCTGGGGGGGGACTTTACGAGCAGTACTTC. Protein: CSVQGAGGGLYEQYF.

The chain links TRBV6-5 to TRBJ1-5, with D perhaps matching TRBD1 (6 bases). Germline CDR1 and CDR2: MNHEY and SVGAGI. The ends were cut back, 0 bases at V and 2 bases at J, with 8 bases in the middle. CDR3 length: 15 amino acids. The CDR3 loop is CASSYSGHRNQPQHF. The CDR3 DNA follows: TGTGCCAGCAGTTACTCGGGACATCGCAATCAGCCCCAGCATTTT.